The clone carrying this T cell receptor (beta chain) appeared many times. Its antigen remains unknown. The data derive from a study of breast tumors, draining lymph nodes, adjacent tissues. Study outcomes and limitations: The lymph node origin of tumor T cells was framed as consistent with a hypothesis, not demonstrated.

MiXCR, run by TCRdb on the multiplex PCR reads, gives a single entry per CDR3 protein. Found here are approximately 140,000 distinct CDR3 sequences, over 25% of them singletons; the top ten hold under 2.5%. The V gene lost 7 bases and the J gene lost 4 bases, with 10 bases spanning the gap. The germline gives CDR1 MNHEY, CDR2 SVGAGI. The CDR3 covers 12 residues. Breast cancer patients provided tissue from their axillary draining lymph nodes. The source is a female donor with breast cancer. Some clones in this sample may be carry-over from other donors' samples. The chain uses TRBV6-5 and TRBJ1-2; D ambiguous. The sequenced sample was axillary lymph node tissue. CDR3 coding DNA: TGTGCCAGCATAAGCAGCGTCTATGGCTACACCTTC. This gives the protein CASISSVYGYTF.